Below are 9 T cell receptor beta chains sequenced from a single sample in a study of blood T cell repertoires in COVID-19. Produced via immunoSEQ multiplex PCR; TCRdb's table is partial and in-frame only. The data show 85,000 to 130,000 clones, less than 80% seen once. What was sequenced was peripheral blood. These receptors originate from a man aged 80 or over with COVID-19, enrolled during active disease.

The J gene is TRBJ1-1, the V gene TRBV5-1, with 9 bases identical to TRBD1. There are 16 residues in the CDR3. With 3 bases clipped from V and 1 base from J, the junction kept 7 bases outside the gene matches. Germline CDR1 SGHRS, CDR2 YFSETQ. The CDR3 DNA reads TGCGCCAGCAGCTCTTCAATGGGACAGGGGAACACTGAAGCTTTCTTT. This encodes CASSSSMGQGNTEAFF.

The chain uses TRBV9 and TRBJ2-2; 7 bases fit TRBD1. Germline CDR1 is SGDLS and CDR2 is YYNGEE. The CDR3 length is 16 residues. V lost 4 bases and J lost 0; bases outside the gene matches: 6. This chain's CDR3 is CASSPPGQSNTGELFF. The CDR3 nucleotides are TGTGCCAGCAGCCCTCCGGGACAGTCGAACACCGGGGAGCTGTTTTTT.

The CDR3 region is CASSLGLAGVTYEQYF. The CDR3 DNA reads as TGCGCCAGCAGCTTGGGTCTAGCGGGAGTAACCTACGAGCAGTACTTC. J is TRBJ2-7 and V is TRBV5-1; 10 nucleotides agree with TRBD2. The V gene end was trimmed by 0 bases and the J gene end by 2 bases; junction bases not matched to a gene: 5. CDR3 size: 16 residues. Germline values: CDR1 SGHRS, CDR2 YFSETQ.

J is TRBJ1-2 and V is TRBV28; a weak D match, TRBD1 (5 bases). This CDR3 comprises 13 residues. Trimming removed 3 bases from V and 4 bases from J, with 9 bases in between. Germline CDR1 and CDR2: MDHEN and SYDVKM. This CDR3 reads CASSFGGAYGYTF. CDR3 in DNA: TGTGCCAGCAGTTTCGGAGGGGCCTATGGCTACACCTTC.

This clone was seen only a few times. The rearrangement links TRBV5-6 to TRBJ2-7; D perhaps matches TRBD1 (6 bases). CDR1 is SGHDT, CDR2 YYEEEE, per germline. Between the trimmed V and J ends, which lost 3 bases and 2 bases, there was a span of 15 bases. The CDR3 extends over 15 amino acids. The CDR3 nucleotides are TGTGCCAGCAGCTGGGAACAGGGTATTGCCTACGAGCAGTACTTC. Translation: CASSWEQGIAYEQYF.

This clone was recorded once. The rearrangement joins TRBV27 to TRBJ2-5; 8 bases align to TRBD1. Germline CDR1 MNHEY, CDR2 SMNVEV (reference sequence). Trimming removed 6 bases from V and 5 bases from J; junction bases left unmatched: 5. The CDR3 length is 13 residues. The CDR3 nucleotides are TGTGCCAGCAGGCAGGGGGCTCGGGAGACCCAGTACTTC. Amino acids: CASRQGARETQYF.

The CDR3 nucleotides are TGTGCCACCAGTGAACGGGGGAACTATGGCTACACCTTC. Translation: CATSERGNYGYTF. J is TRBJ1-2 and V is TRBV24-1; D may be TRBD1 (5 bases). Germline V gene sequence: CDR1 KGHDR, CDR2 SFDVKD. Trimming took off 4 bases at V and 2 bases at J, with 7 bases between the two ends. The CDR3 spans 13 residues.

This sequence joins TRBV7-9 and TRBJ1-2; TRBD1 is a possible D gene (6 bases). The ends were cut back, 1 base at V and 6 bases at J, with 12 bases in the middle. This CDR3 contains 14 residues. Germline V CDR1 and CDR2: SEHNR, FQNEAQ (reference sequence). CDR3: CASSLVGRGDGYTF. CDR3 nucleotides: TGTGCCAGCAGCTTAGTGGGCAGGGGAGATGGCTACACCTTC.

The gene calls are TRBV2 and TRBJ2-7; 9 bases are a match to TRBD1. In germline, CDR1 is SNHLY, CDR2 FYNNEI. The J segment lost 4 bases and the V segment lost 6 bases, leaving 1 base of the junction unmatched. CDR3 length: 12 amino acids. DNA of the CDR3: TGTGCCAGCAGGGACAGGGGATACGAGCAGTACTTC. Translation: CASRDRGYEQYF.